These T cell receptor beta chains were read from a single sample in a study of CD8 T cells in ankylosing spondylitis. TCRdb processed the 5' RACE reads anew with MiXCR; each CDR3 protein has one entry. The profile shows roughly 700,000 distinct CDR3 sequences, roughly 20% of them singletons. Sequences were obtained from blood, either unsorted or a sorted T cell fraction (not recorded which). The receptors were gathered from a male donor with ankylosing spondylitis. CDR3s include the opening cysteine and the closing phenylalanine or tryptophan. D genes are given only for firm matches. Expanded clones are given a class, and other clones once, few, many or no size at all.

>many|TRBJ2-7|TRBV10-3|14|TRBD1
TGTGCCATCAGCGCTAAAGGACAGGGCTACGAGCAGTACTTC
CAISAKGQGYEQYF
>few|TRBJ2-7|TRBV4-3|16|TRBD2
TGCGCCAGCAGCCAAGATAGGCTAGCGGGAGGATACGAGCAGTACTTC
CASSQDRLAGGYEQYF
>NA|TRBJ2-2|TRBV9|13|NA
TGTGCCAGCAGCGTAGAAGGGTCCGGGGAGCTGTTTTTT
CASSVEGSGELFF
>NA|TRBJ2-7|TRBV27|12|NA
TGTGCCAGCAGCCGTGTGGGCTACGAGCAGTACTTC
CASSRVGYEQYF
>NA|TRBJ1-1|TRBV6-2/TRBV6-3|16|NA
TGTGCCAGCAGTTATGACCAGAGGCTGATGAACACTGAAGCTTTCTTT
CASSYDQRLMNTEAFF
>NA|TRBJ2-1|TRBV11-2|18|TRBD2
TGTGCCAGCAGCTCAATATCCCGTAGCGGGGGGTCCTACAATGAGCAGTTCTTC
CASSSISRSGGSYNEQFF
>few|TRBJ2-1|TRBV5-1|17|TRBD1
TGCGCCAGCAGCTTGTGGCCCTCGGGGACAGCCTACAATGAGCAGTTCTTC
CASSLWPSGTAYNEQFF
>few|TRBJ1-1|TRBV29-1|12|NA
TGCAGCGGGGGGGGCATGAACACTGAAGCTTTCTTT
CSGGGMNTEAFF
>NA|TRBJ2-7|TRBV3-1|15|TRBD2
TGTGCCAGCAGCCAACGAGCGGGGTACAGCTACGAGCAGTACTTC
CASSQRAGYSYEQYF
>NA|TRBJ2-7|TRBV28|15|NA
TGTGCCAGCAGTTCTCCCGGGGTAGCGGCCTACGAGCAGTACTTC
CASSSPGVAAYEQYF
>NA|TRBJ1-1|TRBV6-2/TRBV6-3|12|NA
TGTGCCAGCAGTTATCCCGATAGATTGGCTTTCTTT
CASSYPDRLAFF
>NA|TRBJ2-1|TRBV6-2/TRBV6-3|15|TRBD1
TGTGCCAGCACACGGGGACAGGGGGCTGTAAATGAGCAGTTCTTC
CASTRGQGAVNEQFF
>few|TRBJ2-7|TRBV28|16|TRBD2
TGTGCCAGCACCGGGTTAGCGGGAGCGGGGGCCTACGAGCAGTACTTC
CASTGLAGAGAYEQYF
>NA|TRBJ2-3|TRBV7-2|13|NA
TGTGCCAGCAGCTTTCATACCCCCAATACGCAGTATTTT
CASSFHTPNTQYF
>few|TRBJ2-7|TRBV10-3|15|TRBD2
TGTGCCATCAGTGACCCGGGACTAGGACTCTACGAGCAGTACTTC
CAISDPGLGLYEQYF
>NA|TRBJ2-7|TRBV20-1|13|NA
TGCAGTGCTCGACCCACGGTCGTGGACGAGCAGTACTTC
CSARPTVVDEQYF
>few|TRBJ2-2|TRBV29-1|15|TRBD2
TGCAGCGCCGCGGGGGGACGGACGAACACCGGGGAGCTGTTTTTT
CSAAGGRTNTGELFF
>NA|TRBJ2-1|TRBV6-5|16|TRBD2
TGTGCCAGCAGTTCTACTAGCGGGACGTTGTACAATGAGCAGTTCTTC
CASSSTSGTLYNEQFF